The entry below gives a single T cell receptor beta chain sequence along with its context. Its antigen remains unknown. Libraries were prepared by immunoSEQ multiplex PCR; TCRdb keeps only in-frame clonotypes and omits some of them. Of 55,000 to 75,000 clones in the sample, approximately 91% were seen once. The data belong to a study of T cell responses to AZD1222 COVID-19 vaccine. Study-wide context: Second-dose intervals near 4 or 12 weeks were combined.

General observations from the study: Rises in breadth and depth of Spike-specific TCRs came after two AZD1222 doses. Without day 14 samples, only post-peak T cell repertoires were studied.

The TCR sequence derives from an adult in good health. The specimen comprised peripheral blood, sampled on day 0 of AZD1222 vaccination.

CDR3 loop: CASSLLDSGNTIYF. The CDR3 DNA is TGCGCCAGCAGCTTGTTGGACTCTGGAAACACCATATATTTT. The rearrangement uses TRBV5-1 and TRBJ1-3; D is undetermined. Germline V gives CDR1 SGHRS, CDR2 YFSETQ. Trimming took off 1 base at V and 0 bases at J, with 5 bases between the two ends. The CDR3 runs to 14 residues.